Sequencing of this TCR beta chain was carried out in a study of T cell changes during pregnancy in multiple sclerosis (dated by TCRdb to the late 2010s). Looking at the study overall: In women with multiple sclerosis, the researchers looked at how the T cell repertoire shifted as pregnancy progressed.

Trimming accounts for 7 bases at V and 4 bases at J, while the number of junction bases matched to no gene is 8. Including the terminal cysteine and phenylalanine, the CDR3 comprises 15 residues. The retained sequence is limited to the CDR3, 45 bases, with the frame set at the first base. Reading the germline V gene (reference sequence) gives CDR1 LNHDA and CDR2 SQIVND. Receptors were amplified or captured by the immunoSEQ multiplex PCR assay. TCRdb obtained this table from immuneACCESS and retained in-frame rearrangements with V and J assigned. These tables miss some clones; where compared with another copy, unresolved V genes account for less than half of the shortfall, and the remainder is unexplained. This sample comprises 65,000 to 85,000 clones, roughly 90% of them detected only once. The ten most abundant clones make up 0.9% of the sample. For this clone: Its antigen is unknown. No base qualities exist here, and no much larger clone lies one base off it.

The rearranged chain carries TRBV19 and TRBJ1-2; 11 of the junction bases match TRBD1. The TCR sequence derives from a female donor in good health, enrolled as a control in a pregnancy study. Material: peripheral blood, obtained in the first trimester of pregnancy. At the DNA level, the sequence is TGTGCCAGTACTCTTCCGGGACAGGGGGGCTATGGCTACACCTTC. This codes for CASTLPGQGGYGYTF.